Sequencing of this T cell receptor beta chain was carried out in a study of cytomegalovirus exposure and HLA in healthy donors. It was with 60 Vbeta and 13 Jbeta primers that the PCR ran. Libraries were prepared by immunoSEQ multiplex PCR; TCRdb keeps only in-frame clonotypes and omits some of them. The sample carries around 150,000 clones, around two thirds recorded once. The table lists this clone with a few counts. Its target is unknown. The CDR3 length is 15 residues. From germline, CDR1 is WNHNN and CDR2 SYGVQD (reference sequence). The trim removed 4 bases at V and 1 base at J, leaving 6 bases unmatched. Notes on the study in general: TCR association rates varied by HLA locus in a later analysis, with DRB1 highest and HLA-C lowest.

The sequence derives from a man aged 50-59 years in good health and CMV-seronegative. The V gene is TRBV10-1, the J gene TRBJ2-7; 8 nucleotides agree with TRBD1. The source material was PBMCs. Here the CDR3 reads CASSGTGKRSYEQYF. The CDR3 DNA follows: TGCGCCAGCAGTGGGACAGGGAAAAGGTCCTACGAGCAGTACTTC.